These 12 T cell receptor beta chains were all obtained from the same sample, sequenced in a study of regulatory T cells. The PCR used 52 TRBV and 13 TRBJ primers. This table comes from immunoSEQ multiplex PCR, and its TCRdb copy is limited to in-frame clones, with some not included. Altogether approximately 9,000 clones are present, approximately 84% being singletons, with the ten largest covering about 10%. Source material: CD8+ T cells sorted from blood. The receptors stem from a person aged 18 to 30 with CD3G deficiency.

The chain is built from TRBV10-3 and TRBJ2-5, with D possibly matching TRBD2 (6 bases). The assigned J gene may be wrong: the sequence end matches TRBJ2-7 better. This CDR3 has 15 residues. Germline CDR1 is ENHRY and CDR2 is SYGVKD. In nucleotides, the CDR3 is TGTGCCATCAGTGAGTCTGGAGGGAGGCACTACGAGCAGTACTTC. Translated, it gives CAISESGGRHYEQYF.

The CDR3 bases are TGTGCCAGCAGCTTGGAGGTGAACACTGAAGCTTTCTTT. The encoded protein is CASSLEVNTEAFF. The chain combines TRBV11-2 with TRBJ1-1; no clear D. Germline CDR1 and CDR2: SGHAT and FQNNGV. The CDR3 has 13 amino acids. Between the trimmed V and J ends, which lost 3 bases and 0 bases, there was a span of 5 bases.

The chain joins TRBV11-2 to TRBJ2-3; 10 bases line up with TRBD2. V shed 3 bases and J 6 bases; nucleotides not matched to a gene: 6. CDR1 is SGHAT and CDR2 is FQNNGV in the germline V gene. This CDR3 is 15 amino acids long. The DNA of the CDR3 is TGTGCCAGCAGCTTTAAGCGGGGGGGCTTGGATACGCAGTATTTT. Its translation: CASSFKRGGLDTQYF.

V and J are TRBV5-5 and TRBJ2-1; the D gene is possibly TRBD1 (5 bases). Germline lookup yields CDR1 SGHKS and CDR2 YYEKEE (reference sequence). The CDR3 sequence is 14 residues long. Trimming stripped 0 bases from V and 10 bases from J, with 14 bases between. As DNA, the CDR3 is TGTGCCAGCAGCTTGGCCGGACATGGTAACGAGCAGTTCTTC. Translating it yields CASSLAGHGNEQFF.

The CDR3 DNA is TGTGCCAGCAGTGACACAAATAGGAGGTTCGAGCAGTACTTC. Translated: CASSDTNRRFEQYF. This chain uses TRBV6-1 with TRBJ2-7; D may be TRBD2 (5 bases). CDR1 is MNHNS, CDR2 SASEGT, per germline. CDR3 length: 14 amino acids. V was shortened by 3 bases and J by 6 bases, with 15 bases between the two germline ends.

This clone appeared a few times. The CDR3 here is CASSLGPMLAASYEQYF. CDR3 nucleotides: TGTGCCAGCAGCTTAGGCCCAATGCTAGCCGCCTCCTACGAGCAGTACTTC. The rearrangement joins TRBV11-2 to TRBJ2-7; a weak D match, TRBD2 (5 bases). V shed 1 base and J shed 0 bases, with 16 bases lying between them. This CDR3 spans 17 amino acids. From germline, CDR1 is SGHAT and CDR2 FQNNGV.

This chain joins TRBV19 and TRBJ2-2; 11 bases line up with TRBD1. The length of the CDR3 is 16 residues. The junction had 6 bases not matched to a gene; V was cut back by 5 bases and J by 4 bases. Looked up from germline, CDR1 is LNHDA and CDR2 is SQIVND (reference sequence). CDR3 coding DNA: TGTGCCAGTAGTCTTCCCGGGACAGGGGGCACCGGGGAGCTGTTTTTT. It codes for CASSLPGTGGTGELFF.

The chain combines TRBV11-2 with TRBJ1-1; TRBD1 might be the D (5 bases). This CDR3 contains 11 residues. Germline loops: CDR1 SGHAT, CDR2 FQNNGV. The V gene lost 8 bases and the J gene lost 6 bases, with 10 bases spanning the gap. CDR3 loop: CASGHGAEAFF. DNA for the CDR3: TGTGCCAGCGGACACGGGGCTGAAGCTTTCTTT.

The V call is TRBV28, the J call TRBJ1-5; D is perhaps TRBD1 (5 bases). The V gene lost 5 bases and the J gene lost 7 bases, with 15 bases spanning the gap. The CDR3 loop spans 14 amino acids. CDR1 and CDR2 from the germline V gene are MDHEN and SYDVKM. The CDR3 DNA follows: TGTGCCAGCAGTCCTTTGGGGCTGGACCAGCCCCAGCATTTT. Protein: CASSPLGLDQPQHF.

This chain uses TRBV19 with TRBJ2-7, with 8 bases identical to TRBD2. Germline V gene sequence: CDR1 LNHDA, CDR2 SQIVND (reference sequence). This CDR3 is 18 amino acids long. The V gene end was trimmed by 1 base and the J gene end by 1 base; junction bases not matched to a gene: 12. The CDR3 nucleotides are TGTGCCAGTAGTATAGGGGTCAGCGGGAGAGGACGGTCCTACGAGCAGTACTTC. This encodes CASSIGVSGRGRSYEQYF.

This clone appeared once. The rearrangement joins TRBV13 to TRBJ2-5; 9 positions agree with TRBD1. Per germline, CDR1 PRHDT and CDR2 FYEKMQ (reference sequence). The CDR3 is 16 amino acids. Trimming took 0 bases from V and 5 from J; bases not matched to a gene: 7. CDR3 DNA: TGTGCCAGCAGCTTAGGCCGAGGGACAGGGAGCGAGACCCAGTACTTC. Translated: CASSLGRGTGSETQYF.

This chain joins TRBV19 and TRBJ2-1; no definite D call. Germline V gene data show CDR1 as LNHDA and CDR2 as SQIVND (reference sequence). The CDR3 extends over 13 amino acids. With 10 bases removed from V and 0 bases from J, the gap between germline ends came to 10 bases. The DNA of the CDR3 is TGTGCCACCCGAAAGAGCTCCTACAATGAGCAGTTCTTC. It is translated as CATRKSSYNEQFF. The whole variable domain, remainder taken from reference TRBV19 and TRBJ2-1, is DGGITQSPKYLFRKEGQNVTLSCEQNLNHDAMYWYRQDPGQGLRLIYYSQIVNDFQKGDIAEGYSVSREKKESFPLTVTSAQKNPTAFYLCATRKSSYNEQFFGPGTRLTVL.